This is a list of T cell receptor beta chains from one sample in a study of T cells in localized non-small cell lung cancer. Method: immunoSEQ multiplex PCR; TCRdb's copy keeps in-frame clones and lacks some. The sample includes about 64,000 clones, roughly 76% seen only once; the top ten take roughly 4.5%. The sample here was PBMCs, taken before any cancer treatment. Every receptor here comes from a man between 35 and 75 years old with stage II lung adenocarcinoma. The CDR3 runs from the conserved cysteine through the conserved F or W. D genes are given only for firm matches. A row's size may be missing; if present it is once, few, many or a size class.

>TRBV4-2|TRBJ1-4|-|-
CASSQDERLQYWEKLFF
TGTGCCAGCAGCCAAGATGAAAGACTGCAGTATTGGGAAAAACTGTTTTTT
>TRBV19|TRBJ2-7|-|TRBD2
CASSMGLAGAKLEQYF
TGTGCCAGTAGTATGGGACTAGCGGGAGCAAAGCTAGAGCAGTACTTC
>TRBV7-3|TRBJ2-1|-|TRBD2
CASSSSGGSYNEQFF
TGTGCCAGCAGCTCGAGCGGGGGATCCTACAATGAGCAGTTCTTC
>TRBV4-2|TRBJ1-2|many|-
CASSQDGAATF
TGTGCCAGCAGCCAAGATGGGGCCGCCACCTTC
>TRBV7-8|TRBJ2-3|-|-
CASSLSGFTDTQYF
TGTGCCAGCAGCTTATCGGGATTCACAGATACGCAGTATTTT
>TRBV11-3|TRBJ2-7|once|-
CASSLEGADYEQYF
TGTGCCAGCAGCTTAGAAGGGGCCGATTACGAGCAGTACTTC
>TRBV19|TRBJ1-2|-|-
CASSISGRISSYTF
TGTGCCAGTAGTATTAGCGGACGGATTTCAAGCTACACCTTC
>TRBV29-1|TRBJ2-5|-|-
CSVLRDLSTAQYF
TGCAGCGTCCTCCGGGATTTATCAACGGCCCAGTACTTC
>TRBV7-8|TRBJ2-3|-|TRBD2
CASSSYRVSGSLSTDTQYF
TGTGCCAGCAGCTCCTATCGGGTTAGCGGGAGTCTAAGCACAGATACGCAGTATTTT
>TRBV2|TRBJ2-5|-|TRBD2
CASSAGLAGGGETQYF
TGTGCCAGCAGTGCTGGACTAGCGGGGGGAGGAGAGACCCAGTACTTC
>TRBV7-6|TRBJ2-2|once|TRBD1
CASSQGQRNTGELFF
TGTGCCAGCAGCCAGGGACAGCGTAACACCGGGGAGCTGTTTTTT
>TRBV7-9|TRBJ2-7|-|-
CASSLGAGRDEQYF
TGTGCCAGCAGCTTAGGGGCGGGAAGGGACGAGCAGTACTTC
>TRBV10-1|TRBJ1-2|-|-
CASREGTVPSCGYTF
TGCGCCAGCAGGGAGGGGACCGTCCCCTCATGCGGCTACACCTTC
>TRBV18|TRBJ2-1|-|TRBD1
CASSPTGVNYNEQFF
TGTGCCAGCTCACCTACAGGGGTAAACTACAATGAGCAGTTCTTC
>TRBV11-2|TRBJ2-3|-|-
CASSDNTDTQYF
TGTGCCAGCAGTGACAACACAGATACGCAGTATTTT
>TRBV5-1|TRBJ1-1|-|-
CASSFSGVNTEAFF
TGCGCCAGCAGCTTCTCAGGGGTGAACACTGAAGCTTTCTTT
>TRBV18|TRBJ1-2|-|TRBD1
CASSEKKTGSYGYTF
TGTGCCAGCTCCGAGAAAAAGACAGGGAGCTATGGCTACACCTTC
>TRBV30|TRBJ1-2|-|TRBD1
CAWSLGQGATGGYTF
TGTGCCTGGAGTCTGGGGCAGGGGGCAACAGGGGGCTACACCTTC
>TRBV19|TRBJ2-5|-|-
CASSGPERTQYF
TGTGCCAGTAGCGGGCCTGAGCGGACCCAGTACTTC
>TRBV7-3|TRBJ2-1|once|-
CASSPTSQAFEQFF
TGTGCCAGCAGCCCGACTAGTCAGGCGTTCGAGCAGTTCTTC
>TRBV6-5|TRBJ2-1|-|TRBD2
CASSQDGLANNEQFF
TGTGCCAGCAGTCAAGACGGACTAGCGAACAATGAGCAGTTCTTC
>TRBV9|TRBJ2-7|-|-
CASSVIGRGQQYF
TGTGCCAGCAGCGTAATCGGCCGAGGGCAGCAGTACTTC
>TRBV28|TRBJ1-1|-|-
CASLLGPNTEAFF
TGTGCCAGTCTCCTCGGACCGAACACTGAAGCTTTCTTT
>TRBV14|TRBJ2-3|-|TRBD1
CASSQFSDRATDTQYF
TGTGCCAGCAGCCAATTCTCGGACAGGGCCACAGATACGCAGTATTTT
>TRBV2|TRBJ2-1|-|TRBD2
CASSRGTSGRGEQFF
TGTGCCAGCAGTAGAGGGACTAGCGGGAGAGGTGAGCAGTTCTTC
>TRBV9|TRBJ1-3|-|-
CASSVDRNKGNTIYF
TGTGCCAGCAGCGTAGACAGGAATAAAGGAAACACCATATATTTT
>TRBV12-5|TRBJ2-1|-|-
CASGWGQDYNEQFF
TGTGCTAGTGGTTGGGGGCAGGATTACAATGAGCAGTTCTTC
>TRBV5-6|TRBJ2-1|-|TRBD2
CASSFRTSGRGGQFF
TGTGCCAGCAGCTTCCGGACTAGCGGGAGGGGAGGGCAGTTCTTC
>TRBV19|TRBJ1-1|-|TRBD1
CASRKQGENAEAFF
TGTGCCAGTAGGAAACAGGGGGAGAACGCTGAAGCTTTCTTT
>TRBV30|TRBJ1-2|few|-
CAWSPGLLNYGYTF
TGTGCCTGGAGCCCAGGGCTCCTTAACTATGGCTACACCTTC
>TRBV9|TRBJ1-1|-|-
CASSVNPTSVAFF
TGTGCCAGCAGCGTAAACCCCACGAGTGTAGCTTTCTTT
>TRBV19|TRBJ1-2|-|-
CASSKTGEYYGYTF
TGTGCCAGTAGTAAGACAGGAGAGTACTATGGCTACACCTTC
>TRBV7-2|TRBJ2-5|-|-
CASRQGTGETQYF
TGTGCCAGCAGACAGGGGACTGGCGAGACCCAGTACTTC